These 25 T cell receptor beta chains were all obtained from the same sample, sequenced in a study of blood T cell repertoires in COVID-19. Profiled with immunoSEQ multiplex PCR; TCRdb holds only in-frame clones, not every one. The profile shows over 45,000 clones, approximately 83% of them singletons. Sequencing was carried out using peripheral blood. Receptor source: a man in his 70s with acute or convalescent COVID-19.

J is TRBJ1-1 and V is TRBV3-1 (or the pseudogene TRBV3-2); TRBD1 matches at 8 bases. The V gene end was trimmed by 5 bases and the J gene end by 4 bases; junction bases not matched to a gene: 3. The CDR3 has 13 amino acids. Per the germline V gene, CDR1 is LGHDT and CDR2 is YNNKEL (reference sequence). CDR3 region: CASSRDRSTEAFF. DNA of the CDR3: TGTGCCAGCAGCAGGGACAGGTCCACTGAAGCTTTCTTT.

The chain has TRBV6-6 and TRBJ1-6, with D maybe TRBD1 (5 bases). The CDR3 loop spans 17 amino acids. Germline V CDR1 and CDR2: MNHNY, SVGAGI (reference sequence). V gave up 5 bases and J gave up 3 bases, with 17 bases separating them. The CDR3: CASSRTGGTLYNSPLHF. The CDR3 DNA follows: TGTGCCAGCAGTCGCACGGGGGGTACCCTCTATAATTCACCCCTCCACTTT.

This clone was counted a single time. The chain employs TRBV7-2 and TRBJ1-1, with a weak D call TRBD1 (5 bases). The germline V and J ends were trimmed by 4 bases and 11 bases, with 14 bases remaining between them. Germline-derived CDR1 and CDR2 are SGHTA and FQGNSA. The CDR3 is 12 amino acids. As DNA, the CDR3 is TGTGCCAGCAGCTCTACGGGGGGGTTGGCTTTCTTT. Translating gives CASSSTGGLAFF. The full variable domain, completed using reference TRBV7-2 and TRBJ1-1, is GAGVSQSPSNKVTEKGKDVELRCDPISGHTALYWYRQSLGQGLEFLIYFQGNSAPDKSGLPSDRFSAERTGGSVSTLTIQRTQQEDSAVYLCASSSTGGLAFFGQGTRLTVV.

The V and J genes are TRBV27 and TRBJ2-3, with D hard to call. V lost 6 bases and J 0 bases, leaving 7 bases between the germline ends. Germline assignment: CDR1 MNHEY and CDR2 SMNVEV (reference sequence). CDR3 length: 13 amino acids. The CDR3 protein is CASRKSSTDTQYF. The CDR3, as DNA: TGTGCCAGCAGAAAATCTAGCACAGATACGCAGTATTTT.

The rearrangement joins TRBV30 to TRBJ2-7, with 9 nucleotides matching TRBD2. Germline values: CDR1 GTSNPN, CDR2 SVGIG (reference sequence). The CDR3 is 14 amino acids. The V and J ends lost 0 bases and 3 bases, in that order; junction bases with no gene match: 3. The CDR3, as DNA: TGTGCCTGGAGTGTAAGAGCGGGAGGCTACGAGCAGTACTTC. It specifies CAWSVRAGGYEQYF.

Points on this clone: Germline is not matched at one junction end, which may reflect a read error. The same CDR3 can be traced to other DNA sequences in this sample. V and J are TRBV4-3 and TRBJ1-4; D is undetermined. This CDR3 has 16 residues. Germline CDR1 and CDR2: LGHNA and YSLEER. Written as DNA, the CDR3 is TGCGCCAGCAGCCAAGACGTAACGCGGGCTAATGAGAAACTGTTTTTT. Its protein is CASSQDVTRANEKLFF.

The chain has TRBV28 and TRBJ1-2; possibly TRBD1 for D (5 bases). From germline, CDR1 is MDHEN and CDR2 SYDVKM. With 6 bases removed from V and 8 bases from J, the gap between germline ends came to 13 bases. The CDR3 covers 12 residues. The CDR3 is CASRLGETGYTF. Here the CDR3 DNA reads TGTGCCAGCAGATTAGGGGAGACGGGCTACACCTTC.

The chain uses TRBV18 and TRBJ2-7, with 11 bases identical to TRBD2. The CDR3 runs to 12 residues. CDR1 and CDR2 from the germline V gene are KGHSH and LQKENI. V gave up 4 bases and J gave up 11 bases; unmatched junction bases: 4. CDR3 sequence reads: CASSRGLADEYF. The CDR3 DNA sequence: TGTGCCAGCTCACGGGGACTAGCGGATGAGTACTTC.

This clone was seen only once. The rearrangement joins TRBV2 to TRBJ1-6, with D unclear. This CDR3 has 16 amino acids. Germline loops: CDR1 SNHLY, CDR2 FYNNEI. V was shortened by 2 bases and J by 7 bases, with 15 bases between the two germline ends. CDR3 sequence reads: CASSERSSDSNSPLHF. CDR3 nucleotide sequence: TGTGCCAGCAGTGAAAGGTCTAGCGATTCCAATTCACCCCTCCACTTT.

This clone was detected once. The rearrangement links TRBV6-1 to TRBJ2-5; weak D call: TRBD2 (5 bases). V was shortened by 1 base and J by 1 base, with 7 bases between the two germline ends. The CDR3 covers 14 residues. The germline V gene encodes CDR1 MNHNS and CDR2 SASEGT. CDR3 nucleotides: TGTGCCAGCAGTGAAGTGCGGGCCCAAGAGACCCAGTACTTC. Residues: CASSEVRAQETQYF.

V and J are TRBV19 and TRBJ2-1; 7 bases map to TRBD1. V shed 10 bases and J 3 bases; nucleotides not matched to a gene: 9. The CDR3 runs 14 residues. Per germline, CDR1 LNHDA and CDR2 SQIVND (reference sequence). CDR3 loop: CATQGRGNYNEQFF. For the CDR3, the DNA is TGTGCCACCCAGGGCAGGGGGAACTACAATGAGCAGTTCTTC.

This chain connects TRBV7-6 to TRBJ1-4; D is ambiguous. Trimming shortened V by 2 bases and J by 0 bases, and 4 bases separated the two germline ends. The CDR3 loop spans 14 amino acids. Germline assignment: CDR1 SGHVS and CDR2 FNYEAQ. The CDR3 DNA reads as TGTGCCAGCAGCTTATCGGCAACTAATGAAAAACTGTTTTTT. This translates into CASSLSATNEKLFF.

This chain uses TRBV30 with TRBJ1-2; 9 positions agree with TRBD1. CDR1 is GTSNPN and CDR2 is SVGIG in the germline V gene (reference sequence). Germline trimming cut 8 bases from V and 3 bases from J; bases unmatched to any gene: 10. This CDR3 has 14 amino acids. Written as DNA, the CDR3 is TGTGCCGGATTTTGGGACAGGGTCGACTATGGCTACACCTTC. It codes for CAGFWDRVDYGYTF.

The chain links TRBV5-1 to TRBJ1-3, with TRBD1 matching 10 bases. CDR1 SGHRS and CDR2 YFSETQ come from the germline V gene. V lost 0 bases and J lost 7; bases outside the gene matches: 4. The CDR3 has 15 amino acids. CDR3 loop: CASSLAGTGVNTIYF. Here the CDR3 DNA reads TGCGCCAGCAGCTTGGCCGGGACAGGGGTCAACACCATATATTTT.

The chain has TRBV6-5 and TRBJ2-7; D is unclear. This CDR3 has 11 residues. Trimming cost V 2 bases and J 7 bases, with 6 bases left between them. Germline values: CDR1 MNHEY, CDR2 SVGAGI. The chain's CDR3 is CASSYVQEQYF. DNA of the CDR3: TGTGCCAGCAGTTACGTACAGGAGCAGTACTTC.

This chain joins TRBV30 and TRBJ1-1; D possibly corresponds to TRBD1 (5 bases). The CDR3 consists of 15 residues. Germline V gene lookup returns CDR1 GTSNPN and CDR2 SVGIG (reference sequence). V lost 0 bases, J lost 3 bases, and 14 bases lay in between. The DNA of the CDR3 is TGTGCCTGGAGTGTATACGGTCAGGGCTACACTGAAGCTTTCTTT. Translation: CAWSVYGQGYTEAFF.

This sequence joins TRBV5-1 and TRBJ1-3; 8 bases map to TRBD1. Germline CDR1 SGHRS, CDR2 YFSETQ. The CDR3 has 15 amino acids. Trimming took 4 bases from V and 2 from J; bases not matched to a gene: 5. The CDR3 DNA reads TGCGCCAGCAGCGTCTCAGGGGGCACTGGAAACACCATATATTTT. Translated, it gives CASSVSGGTGNTIYF.

This chain links TRBV5-1 with TRBJ2-3; 8 bases line up with TRBD2. The length of the CDR3 is 14 residues. From germline, CDR1 is SGHRS and CDR2 YFSETQ. The V gene end was trimmed by 3 bases and the J gene end by 5 bases; junction bases not matched to a gene: 5. The CDR3 sequence is CASSYGGTRDTQYF. The CDR3 DNA sequence: TGCGCCAGCAGCTACGGCGGGACTAGAGATACGCAGTATTTT.

This clone was counted only a few times. The chain uses TRBV6-2 or TRBV6-3 and TRBJ1-2, with TRBD1 as a possible D gene (5 bases). Looked up from germline, CDR1 is MNHEY and CDR2 is SVGEGT. V was clipped by 4 bases and J by 5 bases, with 8 bases between them. The CDR3 loop spans 12 amino acids. CDR3 loop: CASSSKGYGYTF. DNA of the CDR3: TGTGCCAGCAGTTCTAAGGGGTATGGCTACACCTTC.

The chain carries TRBV19 and TRBJ2-3; D is perhaps TRBD1 (6 bases). The germline V gene has CDR1 LNHDA and CDR2 SQIVND (reference sequence). Trimming left V 7 bases short and J 0 bases short, with 8 bases between. CDR3 length: 13 amino acids. The CDR3 nucleotides read TGTGCCAGTAACAGGGCTAGCACAGATACGCAGTATTTT. Translation: CASNRASTDTQYF.

The rearrangement links TRBV27 to TRBJ2-7, with 8 positions matching TRBD2. This CDR3 has 14 residues. Germline loops: CDR1 MNHEY, CDR2 SMNVEV (reference sequence). The V and J ends lost 5 bases and 0 bases, in that order; junction bases with no gene match: 3. The CDR3 here is CASSPGLASYEQYF. CDR3 coding DNA: TGTGCCAGCAGTCCCGGACTAGCCTCCTACGAGCAGTACTTC.

This chain joins TRBV29-1 and TRBJ2-1, with a tentative D call TRBD1 (5 bases). Trimming stripped 2 bases from V and 7 bases from J, with 12 bases between. Germline lookup yields CDR1 SQVTM and CDR2 ANQGSEA. The CDR3 loop spans 13 amino acids. Written as DNA, the CDR3 is TGCAGCGTTGAAACAGGCCCCGGGAATGAGCAGTTCTTC. Translating it yields CSVETGPGNEQFF.

The chain combines TRBV6-5 with TRBJ1-2; tentative D call: TRBD1 (5 bases). This CDR3 comprises 13 residues. Per germline, CDR1 MNHEY and CDR2 SVGAGI. Trimming cost V 5 bases and J 3 bases, with 10 bases left between them. CDR3 region: CASSPQGYYGYTF. Here the CDR3 DNA reads TGTGCCAGCAGTCCCCAGGGATACTATGGCTACACCTTC.

This clone was picked up one time. V usage is TRBV5-1 and J usage is TRBJ2-5; 9 bases agree with TRBD2. This CDR3 has 16 amino acids. J gave up 5 bases and V 4 bases, and 12 bases lay outside the gene matches. CDR1 is SGHRS and CDR2 is YFSETQ in the germline V gene. As DNA, the CDR3 is TGCGCCAGCAGCGTGCGGGGGGGCGCGTCTGGGGAGACCCAGTACTTC. This gives the protein CASSVRGGASGETQYF. The whole variable domain, remainder taken from reference TRBV5-1 and TRBJ2-5, is KAGVTQTPRYLIKTRGQQVTLSCSPISGHRSVSWYQQTPGQGLQFLFEYFSETQRNKGNFPGRFSGRQFSNSRSEMNVSTLELGDSALYLCASSVRGGASGETQYFGPGTRLLVL.

This CDR3 reads CASSLGTANTGELFF. The CDR3 DNA reads TGCGCCAGCAGCTTGGGGACAGCGAACACCGGGGAGCTGTTTTTT. The chain links TRBV5-1 to TRBJ2-2, with TRBD1 as a possible D gene (6 bases). The CDR3 length is 15 residues. CDR1 is SGHRS and CDR2 is YFSETQ in the germline V gene. Between the trimmed V and J ends, which lost 0 bases and 0 bases, there was a span of 6 bases.